This TCR beta chain was profiled in a study of blood T cell repertoires in COVID-19. Study-level information: T cells, B-cell-depleted T cells, or PBMCs provided the cDNA or gDNA that served as material.

Authors' processing steps: Using reference gene primer amplification, nucleated cell counts were estimated. Clones were sequenced by immunoSEQ multiplex PCR, and TCRdb holds only the in-frame ones, with some missing. V and J calls plus clone size are reproduced from that table; the DNA served to infer D and trimming. The sample yields around 300,000 clones, 85% seen once. The CDR3 has 16 amino acids. CDR1 MGHDK and CDR2 SYGVNS come from the germline V gene. Trimming took 3 bases from V and 3 from J, leaving 18 bases between them. This receptor was taken from a human donor in a cohort sampled during active COVID-19. The sample comprised peripheral blood. The chain uses TRBV25-1 and TRBJ2-7, with a tentative D call TRBD2 (5 bases). DNA of the CDR3: TGTGCCAGCAGTGATCCACCGGGGAAAGCTATCTACGAGCAGTACTTC. Amino acid sequence: CASSDPPGKAIYEQYF.